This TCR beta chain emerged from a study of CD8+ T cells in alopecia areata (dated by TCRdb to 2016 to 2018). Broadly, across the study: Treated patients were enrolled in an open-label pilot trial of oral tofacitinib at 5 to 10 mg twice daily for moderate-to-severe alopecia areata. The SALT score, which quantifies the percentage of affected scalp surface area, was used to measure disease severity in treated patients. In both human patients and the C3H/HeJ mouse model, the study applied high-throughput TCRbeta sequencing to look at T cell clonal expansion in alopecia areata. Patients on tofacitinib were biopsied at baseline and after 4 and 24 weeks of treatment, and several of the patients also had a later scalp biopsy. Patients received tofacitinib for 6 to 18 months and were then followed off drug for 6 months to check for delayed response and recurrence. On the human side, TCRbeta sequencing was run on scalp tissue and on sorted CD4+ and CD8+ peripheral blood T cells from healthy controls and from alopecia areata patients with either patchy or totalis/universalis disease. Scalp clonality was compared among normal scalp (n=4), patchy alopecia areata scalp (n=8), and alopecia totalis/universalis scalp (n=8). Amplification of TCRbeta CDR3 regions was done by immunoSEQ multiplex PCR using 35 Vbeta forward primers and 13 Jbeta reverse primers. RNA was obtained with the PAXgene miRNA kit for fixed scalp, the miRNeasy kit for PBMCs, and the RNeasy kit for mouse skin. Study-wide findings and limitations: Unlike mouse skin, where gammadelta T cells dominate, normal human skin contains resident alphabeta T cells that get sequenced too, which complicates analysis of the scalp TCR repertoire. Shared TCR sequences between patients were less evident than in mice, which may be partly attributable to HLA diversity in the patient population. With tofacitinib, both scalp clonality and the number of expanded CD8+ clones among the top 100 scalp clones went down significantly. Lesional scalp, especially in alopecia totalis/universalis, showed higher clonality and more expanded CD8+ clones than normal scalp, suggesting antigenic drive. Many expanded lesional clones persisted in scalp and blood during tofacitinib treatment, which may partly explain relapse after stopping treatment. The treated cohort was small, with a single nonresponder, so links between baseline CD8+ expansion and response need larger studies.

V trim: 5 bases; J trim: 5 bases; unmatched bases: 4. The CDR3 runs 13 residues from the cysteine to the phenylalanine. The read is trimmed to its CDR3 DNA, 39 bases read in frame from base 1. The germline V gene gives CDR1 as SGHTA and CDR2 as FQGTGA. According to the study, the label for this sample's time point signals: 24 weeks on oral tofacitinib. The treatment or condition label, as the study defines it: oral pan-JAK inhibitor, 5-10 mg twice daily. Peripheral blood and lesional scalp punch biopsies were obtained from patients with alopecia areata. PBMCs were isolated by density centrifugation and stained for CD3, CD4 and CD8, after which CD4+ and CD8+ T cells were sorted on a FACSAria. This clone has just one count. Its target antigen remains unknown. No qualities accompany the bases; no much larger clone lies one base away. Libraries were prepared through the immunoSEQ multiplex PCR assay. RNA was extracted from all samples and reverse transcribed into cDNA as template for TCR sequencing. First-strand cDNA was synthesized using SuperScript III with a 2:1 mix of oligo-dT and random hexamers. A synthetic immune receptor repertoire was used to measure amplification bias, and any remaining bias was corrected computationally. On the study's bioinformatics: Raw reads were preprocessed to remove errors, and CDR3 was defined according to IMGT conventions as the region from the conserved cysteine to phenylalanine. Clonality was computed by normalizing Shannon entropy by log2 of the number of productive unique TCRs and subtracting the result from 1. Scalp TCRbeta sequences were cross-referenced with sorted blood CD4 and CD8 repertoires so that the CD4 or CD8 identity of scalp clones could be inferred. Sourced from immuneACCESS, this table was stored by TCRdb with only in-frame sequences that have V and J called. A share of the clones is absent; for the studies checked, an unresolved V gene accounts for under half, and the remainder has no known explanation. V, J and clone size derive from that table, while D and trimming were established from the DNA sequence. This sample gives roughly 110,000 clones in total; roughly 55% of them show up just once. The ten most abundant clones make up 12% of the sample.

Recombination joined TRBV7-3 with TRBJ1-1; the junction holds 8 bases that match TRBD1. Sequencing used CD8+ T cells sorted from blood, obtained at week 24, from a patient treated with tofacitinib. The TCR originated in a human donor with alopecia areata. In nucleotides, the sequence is TGTGCCAGCAGCCGGACAGGGAGAACTGAAGCTTTCTTT. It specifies CASSRTGRTEAFF.